The source of this TCR beta chain is a study of T cells in localized non-small cell lung cancer. General study results and limits: Among the tissues sampled, uninvolved adjacent lung had the highest T cell clonality, above tumor. Blood T cell density predicted longer survival; adjacent-lung clonality, shorter.

A word on this clone: Its specificity is unknown.

After removal of 3 bases from V and 10 bases from J, the junction contained 6 bases not matched to a gene. CDR1 and CDR2 (germline): GTSNPN, SVGIG (reference sequence). This CDR3 is built from 13 residues. Sequenced by immunoSEQ multiplex PCR; TCRdb stores in-frame clones only, minus some. This table has roughly 13,000 clones, roughly 80% appearing once. This chain links TRBV30 with TRBJ1-4; 9 nucleotides agree with TRBD1. Specimen: peripheral blood, collected before any cancer treatment. The clonotype comes from a male donor aged 60 or over with stage I squamous cell lung carcinoma. For the CDR3, the DNA is TGTGCCTGGAGGGGGACAGGGAGCGGAAAACTGTTTTTT. It translates to CAWRGTGSGKLFF.